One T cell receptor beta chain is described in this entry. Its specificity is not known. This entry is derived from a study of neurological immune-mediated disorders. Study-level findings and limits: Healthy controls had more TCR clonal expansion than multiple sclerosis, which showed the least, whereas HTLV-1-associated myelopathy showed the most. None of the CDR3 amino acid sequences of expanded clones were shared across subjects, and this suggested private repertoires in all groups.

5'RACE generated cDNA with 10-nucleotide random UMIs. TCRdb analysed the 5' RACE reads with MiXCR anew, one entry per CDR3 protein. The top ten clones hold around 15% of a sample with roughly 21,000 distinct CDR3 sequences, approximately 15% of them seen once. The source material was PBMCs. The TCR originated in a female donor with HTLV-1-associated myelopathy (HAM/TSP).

The CDR3 loop is CSAGTSGGGETQYF. The CDR3 nucleotides read TGCAGCGCAGGGACTAGCGGGGGGGGAGAGACCCAGTACTTC. The chain carries TRBV29-1 and TRBJ2-5, with TRBD2 matching 16 bases. The CDR3 is made up of 14 amino acids. With 7 bases clipped from V and 4 bases from J, the junction kept 3 bases outside the gene matches. Germline CDR1 is SQVTM and CDR2 is ANQGSEA.